A selection of T cell receptor beta chains follows, all from one sample in a study of blood T cell repertoires in COVID-19. Some clones are missing from TCRdb's copy, which holds only in-frame ones; the method was immunoSEQ multiplex PCR. The sample lists roughly 500,000 clones, nearly 90% occurring once. Sequenced input: peripheral blood. The receptors were sampled from a man in his late teens or twenties with COVID-19, enrolled during active disease. Each CDR3 is given with its conserved first and last residue. D genes are given only for firm matches.

J gene: TRBJ1-5
CDR3 length: 15
D gene: TRBD1
V gene: TRBV27
CDR3 DNA: TGTGCCAGCAGTCTACAGGGGGCTAGCAATCAGCCCCAGCATTTT
CDR3 protein: CASSLQGASNQPQHF

J gene: TRBJ1-1
CDR3 length: 15
D gene: -
V gene: TRBV5-4
CDR3 DNA: TGTGCCAGCAGCCTCCTGGTTCGGGGGAACACTGAAGCTTTCTTT
CDR3 protein: CASSLLVRGNTEAFF

J gene: TRBJ1-2
CDR3 length: 14
D gene: -
V gene: TRBV5-1
CDR3 DNA: TGCGCCAGCAGCGAGACACCAGGGAACTATGGCTACACCTTC
CDR3 protein: CASSETPGNYGYTF

J gene: TRBJ2-5
CDR3 length: 13
D gene: -
V gene: TRBV11-3
CDR3 DNA: TGTGCCAGCAGCTTTGGACAGTCAGAGACCCAGTACTTC
CDR3 protein: CASSFGQSETQYF

J gene: TRBJ2-7
CDR3 length: 14
D gene: TRBD1
V gene: TRBV6-5
CDR3 DNA: TGTGCCAGCAGTTTTAGACAGGGCCCCTACGAGCAGTACTTC
CDR3 protein: CASSFRQGPYEQYF

J gene: TRBJ1-4
CDR3 length: 14
D gene: -
V gene: TRBV28
CDR3 DNA: TGTGCCAGCAGTTCGACAGAGCTTAATGAAAAACTGTTTTTT
CDR3 protein: CASSSTELNEKLFF

J gene: TRBJ2-3
CDR3 length: 16
D gene: -
V gene: TRBV4-2
CDR3 DNA: TGTGCCAGCAGCCAAAGCCTTGACGGGAGCACAGATACGCAGTATTTT
CDR3 protein: CASSQSLDGSTDTQYF

J gene: TRBJ2-2
CDR3 length: 16
D gene: -
V gene: TRBV7-6
CDR3 DNA: TGTGCCAGCAGCTTAATGGCGGTGACGAACACCGGGGAGCTGTTTTTT
CDR3 protein: CASSLMAVTNTGELFF

J gene: TRBJ2-7
CDR3 length: 16
D gene: -
V gene: TRBV6-1
CDR3 DNA: TGTGCCAGCAGTGAAGGAGGGGGCGGGGTCTCCTACGAGCAGTACTTC
CDR3 protein: CASSEGGGGVSYEQYF

J gene: TRBJ2-3
CDR3 length: 16
D gene: TRBD1
V gene: TRBV24-1
CDR3 DNA: TGTGCCACCAGTGATTTCGGACAGGGGAGGAACGGTACGCAGTATTTT
CDR3 protein: CATSDFGQGRNGTQYF

J gene: TRBJ2-1
CDR3 length: 15
D gene: TRBD2
V gene: TRBV2
CDR3 DNA: TGTGCCAGCAGTGTTGGACTAGCGGGAGCCTATGAGCAGTTCTTC
CDR3 protein: CASSVGLAGAYEQFF

J gene: TRBJ2-7
CDR3 length: 13
D gene: TRBD1
V gene: TRBV13
CDR3 DNA: TGTGCCAGCAGCGACAGGGGATGGGGCGAGCAGTACTTC
CDR3 protein: CASSDRGWGEQYF

J gene: TRBJ2-3
CDR3 length: 16
D gene: TRBD2
V gene: TRBV6-5
CDR3 DNA: TGTGCCAGCAGTTACTCTACGGGGGGTGGCCCAGATACGCAGTATTTT
CDR3 protein: CASSYSTGGGPDTQYF

J gene: TRBJ2-5
CDR3 length: 14
D gene: TRBD2
V gene: TRBV5-1
CDR3 DNA: TGCGCCAGCAGCTTGGACCGCGGGAGGGAGACCCAGTACTTC
CDR3 protein: CASSLDRGRETQYF

J gene: TRBJ2-3
CDR3 length: 17
D gene: -
V gene: TRBV7-3
CDR3 DNA: TGTGCCAGCAGCTTAGTTCAAGTCGGATCGGGAGTAGATACGCAGTATTTT
CDR3 protein: CASSLVQVGSGVDTQYF

J gene: TRBJ2-7
CDR3 length: 14
D gene: TRBD2
V gene: TRBV27
CDR3 DNA: TGTGCCAGCAGTTTATCGGCGGGAGCTTACGAGCAGTACTTC
CDR3 protein: CASSLSAGAYEQYF

J gene: TRBJ2-7
CDR3 length: 18
D gene: TRBD2
V gene: TRBV3-1/TRBV3-2
CDR3 DNA: TGTGCCAGCAGCCAAGATTCTTCGCCTAGCGGGAGCTCCTACGAGCAGTACTTC
CDR3 protein: CASSQDSSPSGSSYEQYF

J gene: TRBJ1-1
CDR3 length: 20
D gene: TRBD1
V gene: TRBV19
CDR3 DNA: TGTGCCAGTAGTTCACGACAGGGAATGGGGGAACGGCCCCCGCGGGCTGAAGCTTTCTTT
CDR3 protein: CASSSRQGMGERPPRAEAFF

J gene: TRBJ2-7
CDR3 length: 17
D gene: TRBD1
V gene: TRBV5-1
CDR3 DNA: TGCGCCAGCAGCTTGTGGCAGGGGGCGCATGGGGTCCACGAGCAGTACTTC
CDR3 protein: CASSLWQGAHGVHEQYF

J gene: TRBJ1-6
CDR3 length: 15
D gene: -
V gene: TRBV11-2
CDR3 DNA: TGTGCCAGCAGCTTAGATTCCGGGACATATTCACCCCTCCACTTT
CDR3 protein: CASSLDSGTYSPLHF

J gene: TRBJ2-2
CDR3 length: 19
D gene: TRBD2
V gene: TRBV5-5
CDR3 DNA: TGTGCCAGCAGCTCCCGGGGACTAGCGGGGGGGCCTGGATCCGGGGAGCTGTTTTTT
CDR3 protein: CASSSRGLAGGPGSGELFF

J gene: TRBJ2-2
CDR3 length: 15
D gene: -
V gene: TRBV5-1
CDR3 DNA: TGCGCCAGCAGCTTCACAGGGTACAACACCGGGGAGCTGTTTTTT
CDR3 protein: CASSFTGYNTGELFF